What follows are 15 T cell receptor beta chains derived from one specimen sequenced in a study of OX40 agonist ivuxolimab in advanced cancers. Repertoires were generated with immunoSEQ multiplex PCR, while TCRdb's copy carries only in-frame clones and drops some. The sample lists fewer than 85,000 clones; about 90% were seen once. This specimen consisted of CD4+ or CD8+ T cells sorted from blood, obtained in a trial of the OX40 agonist ivuxolimab. Source of these receptors: an adult with an advanced solid tumor such as melanoma, head and neck, liver or kidney cancer.

The chain employs TRBV6-1 and TRBJ2-3; D call uncertain. The germline CDR1 and CDR2 sequences are MNHNS and SASEGT. CDR3 length: 12 amino acids. V shed 7 bases and J shed 1 base, with 6 bases lying between them. This chain's CDR3 is CASKGGTDTQYF. In nucleotides, the CDR3 is TGTGCCAGCAAAGGAGGCACAGATACGCAGTATTTT.

The rearrangement links TRBV18 to TRBJ2-2; D uncertain. Germline V lookup: CDR1 KGHSH, CDR2 LQKENI. The CDR3 totals 14 residues. V shed 3 bases and J shed 4 bases, with 9 bases lying between them. The CDR3 bases are TGTGCCAGCTCACCCTTGGCTAGCACCGGGGAGCTGTTTTTT. Amino acids: CASSPLASTGELFF.

The chain combines TRBV30 with TRBJ2-1; no definite D call. CDR3 length: 12 amino acids. Germline V gene data show CDR1 as GTSNPN and CDR2 as SVGIG (reference sequence). The germline V and J ends were trimmed by 4 bases and 7 bases, with 11 bases remaining between them. DNA for the CDR3: TGTGCCTGGAAGCTAGTAGGGAATGAGCAGTTCTTC. Amino acid sequence: CAWKLVGNEQFF.

In its sample, this clone was seen once. The chain employs TRBV28 and TRBJ2-7; the D gene is possibly TRBD2 (5 bases). Germline V gene data show CDR1 as MDHEN and CDR2 as SYDVKM. V lost 11 bases to trimming and J lost 6 bases, with 11 bases between them. CDR3 size: 10 residues. CDR3 in DNA: TGTGCCCTTGGAGGAGGCGAGCAGTACTTC. Translation gives CALGGGEQYF.

Concerning this clone: A junction boundary mismatches the germline segment, possibly from a read error. The V and J genes are TRBV7-2 and TRBJ2-7; D perhaps matches TRBD2 (6 bases). The CDR3 consists of 12 residues. Germline V lookup: CDR1 SGHTA, CDR2 FQGNSA. CDR3 amino acids: CASSLGFGGLHF. CDR3 nucleotides: TGTGCCAGCAGCTTAGGATTCGGGGGACTCCATTTC.

V is TRBV5-4 and J is TRBJ2-5; D gene uncertain. Germline V CDR1 and CDR2: SGHNT, YYREEE (reference sequence). Between the trimmed V and J ends, which lost 0 bases and 1 base, there was a span of 4 bases. This CDR3 has 13 residues. CDR3 in amino acids: CASSLVAQETQYF. The CDR3 DNA follows: TGTGCCAGCAGCTTGGTAGCCCAAGAGACCCAGTACTTC.

CDR3 nucleotides: TGCGCCAGCAGCTTGCACGGGAGGGGAGATAAGTCGGCTTTCTTT. Protein: CASSLHGRGDKSAFF. This chain uses TRBV5-1 with TRBJ1-1; a weak D match, TRBD1 (5 bases). V shed 1 base and J shed 11 bases, with 21 bases lying between them. The CDR3 runs to 15 residues. Germline assignment: CDR1 SGHRS and CDR2 YFSETQ. The entire variable domain, with the rest obtained from reference TRBV5-1 and TRBJ1-1, is as follows: KAGVTQTPRYLIKTRGQQVTLSCSPISGHRSVSWYQQTPGQGLQFLFEYFSETQRNKGNFPGRFSGRQFSNSRSEMNVSTLELGDSALYLCASSLHGRGDKSAFFGQGTRLTVV.

This clone was seen once. The J gene is TRBJ2-7, the V gene TRBV6-5; the match to TRBD2 covers 11 bases. CDR1 is MNHEY, CDR2 SVGAGI, per germline. The CDR3 has 14 residues. V lost 4 bases and J lost 2; bases outside the gene matches: 1. The CDR3 coding sequence is TGTGCCAGCAGTTTTAGCGGGAGGGCCTACGAGCAGTACTTC. Protein product: CASSFSGRAYEQYF.

V usage is TRBV7-9 and J usage is TRBJ2-3; D is uncertain. Germline values: CDR1 SEHNR, CDR2 FQNEAQ (reference sequence). V gave up 2 bases and J gave up 3 bases, with 9 bases separating them. CDR3 length equals 14 residues. The CDR3 coding sequence is TGTGCCAGCAGCTTAAGGCAGACTACAGATACGCAGTATTTT. This codes for CASSLRQTTDTQYF.

This chain joins TRBV7-2 and TRBJ2-5; D may be TRBD2 (6 bases). The CDR3 spans 13 residues. Germline assignment: CDR1 SGHTA and CDR2 FQGNSA. Trimming stripped 5 bases from V and 3 bases from J, with 10 bases between. CDR3 nucleotides: TGTGCCAGCAGCACCGGGACTGAAGAGACCCAGTACTTC. Translated: CASSTGTEETQYF.

This clone was counted between two and nine times. The V and J genes are TRBV25-1 and TRBJ1-1, with no clear D. The CDR3 has 11 amino acids. With 3 bases removed from V and 11 bases from J, the gap between germline ends came to 10 bases. Germline V gene data show CDR1 as MGHDK and CDR2 as SYGVNS. The CDR3 coding sequence is TGTGCCAGCAGTGACTATCAAGGTGCTTTCTTT. This encodes CASSDYQGAFF.

The chain uses TRBV4-2 and TRBJ2-2; TRBD1 matches at 9 bases. Germline-derived CDR1 and CDR2 are LGHNA and YNFKEQ. This CDR3 region has 15 residues. V gave up 4 bases and J gave up 7 bases; unmatched junction bases: 7. DNA of the CDR3: TGTGCCAGCAGCCGGGGACAGGGTTTTGGCGGGGAGCTGTTTTTT. Its protein product is CASSRGQGFGGELFF.

V and J are TRBV14 and TRBJ2-3; TRBD1 aligns across 10 bases. Germline V CDR1 and CDR2: SGHDN, FVKESK. With V trimmed by 5 bases and J by 4 bases, 9 bases remained unmatched. The CDR3 length is 16 residues. Here the CDR3 DNA reads TGTGCCAGCAGCTCACAGCGGGACAGGGGAGCAGATACGCAGTATTTT. This gives the protein CASSSQRDRGADTQYF.

This chain connects TRBV7-2 to TRBJ1-2, with TRBD1 identical over 8 bases. The junction had 3 bases not matched to a gene; V was cut back by 1 base and J by 8 bases. The CDR3 has 13 residues. Germline V gene data show CDR1 as SGHTA and CDR2 as FQGNSA. In nucleotides, the CDR3 is TGTGCCAGCAGCTTAGGGACAGGGTACGGCTACACCTTC. Translated: CASSLGTGYGYTF.

The V and J genes are TRBV9 and TRBJ2-1; 7 bases match TRBD2. The CDR3 has 15 residues. J lost 1 base, V lost 3 bases, and 4 bases had no gene match. CDR1 and CDR2 (germline): SGDLS, YYNGEE. CDR3 protein: CASSASGASYNEQFF. DNA for the CDR3: TGTGCCAGCAGCGCTAGCGGAGCTTCCTACAATGAGCAGTTCTTC. Complete variable domain (other parts from reference TRBV9 and TRBJ2-1): DSGVTQTPKHLITATGQRVTLRCSPRSGDLSVYWYQQSLDQGLQFLIQYYNGEERAKGNILERFSAQQFPDLHSELNLSSLELGDSALYFCASSASGASYNEQFFGPGTRLTVL.